The 24 T cell receptor beta chains presented below share a single source sample, sequenced in a study of T cell repertoires in cytomegalovirus infection. TCRdb reanalysed the reads using MiXCR and keeps one entry per CDR3 protein. Among around 750,000 distinct CDR3 sequences listed, 30% to 35% were seen once. Their target antigens are unknown. Here the sequenced sample was cultured CD8+ T cells from PBMCs, taken from culture after CMV antigen stimulation. The receptors stem from a human donor in good health (CMV status not recorded). Some clones in this sample may be carry-over from other donors' samples.

This chain links TRBV4-1 with TRBJ2-7; TRBD1 is a possible D gene (6 bases). The CDR3 totals 15 residues. V was shortened by 0 bases and J by 5 bases, with 14 bases between the two germline ends. Germline V gene lookup returns CDR1 MGHRA and CDR2 YSYEKL. CDR3 sequence (DNA): TGCGCCAGCAGCCAAGAGCCGGGACACCTTCACGAGCAGTACTTC. Amino acids: CASSQEPGHLHEQYF.

As regards this clonotype: A read error is possible here, since a much larger clone lies one base away. This chain uses TRBV6-1 with TRBJ1-1, with a tentative D call TRBD1 (6 bases). V was clipped by 8 bases and J by 11 bases, with 21 bases between them. Germline V CDR1 and CDR2: MNHNS, SASEGT. The CDR3 is 13 residues long. This CDR3 reads CASSSRRTVDAFF. CDR3 nucleotides: TGTGCCAGCTCGTCCAGAAGGACAGTTGACGCTTTCTTT.

The V and J genes are TRBV20-1 and TRBJ2-3; 10 bases align to TRBD2. Germline CDR1 DFQATT, CDR2 SNEGSKA (reference sequence). Trimming at V came to 6 bases and at J to 2 bases, leaving 17 bases not matched to a gene. The CDR3 has 18 amino acids. The CDR3 DNA is TGCAGTGCCCGCTGGGGGTATAGCGGGGGGCATCCCACAGATACGCAGTATTTT. This codes for CSARWGYSGGHPTDTQYF.

This clonotype was seen more than once but under ten times. The chain links TRBV4-1 to TRBJ1-1; maybe TRBD1 (5 bases). The CDR3 is made up of 14 amino acids. The V end lost 0 bases, the J end lost 4 bases, and 9 bases lay between the germline ends. In germline, CDR1 is MGHRA, CDR2 YSYEKL. The CDR3, as DNA: TGCGCCAGCAGCCAAGAGGAGAGGGGCACTGAAGCTTTCTTT. Translated, it gives CASSQEERGTEAFF.

The CDR3 DNA sequence: TGCAGCGTTGAGCCAGCAGGGAGAGGGGGCTACACCTTC. Encoded protein: CSVEPAGRGGYTF. V and J are TRBV29-1 and TRBJ1-2; D perhaps matches TRBD1 (5 bases). This CDR3 has 13 residues. Trimming took off 3 bases at V and 8 bases at J, with 16 bases between the two ends. CDR1 SQVTM and CDR2 ANQGSEA come from the germline V gene.

This chain links TRBV7-9 with TRBJ1-2; the D gene is possibly TRBD1 (6 bases). The CDR3 is made up of 14 amino acids. V lost 5 bases and J 7 bases, leaving 17 bases between the germline ends. Per the germline V gene, CDR1 is SEHNR and CDR2 is FQNEAQ (reference sequence). The CDR3 region is CASSPTQGMGGYTF. In DNA, the CDR3 is TGTGCCAGCAGCCCGACCCAGGGGATGGGTGGCTACACCTTC.

In its sample, this clonotype was seen a few times. The chain has TRBV5-4 and TRBJ2-2; D is uncertain. V gave up 4 bases and J gave up 6 bases, with 16 bases separating them. The CDR3 runs 15 residues. Germline lookup yields CDR1 SGHNT and CDR2 YYREEE (reference sequence). CDR3 amino acids: CASSHWAYRAGELFF. The CDR3 region has the DNA TGTGCCAGCAGCCATTGGGCGTACCGCGCCGGGGAGCTGTTTTTT. Variable domain in full (rest from reference TRBV5-4 and TRBJ2-2): ETGVTQSPTHLIKTRGQQVTLRCSSQSGHNTVSWYQQALGQGPQFIFQYYREEENGRGNFPPRFSGLQFPNYSSELNVNALELDDSALYLCASSHWAYRAGELFFGEGSRLTVL.

This clonotype was counted between two and nine times. This rearrangement joins TRBV29-1 to TRBJ1-1; no clear D gene. The CDR3 has 14 residues. CDR1 is SQVTM and CDR2 is ANQGSEA in the germline V gene. V lost 7 bases to trimming and J lost 0 bases, with 15 bases between them. This chain's CDR3 is CSARVPYMNTEAFF. The CDR3 DNA is TGCAGCGCAAGGGTCCCGTACATGAACACTGAAGCTTTCTTT.

The chain employs TRBV27 and TRBJ2-3; D not certain. This CDR3 is built from 14 residues. Per germline, CDR1 MNHEY and CDR2 SMNVEV (reference sequence). V was shortened by 1 base and J by 2 bases, with 7 bases between the two germline ends. CDR3 region: CASSLLGNTDTQYF. The DNA of the CDR3 is TGTGCCAGCAGTTTATTGGGGAACACAGATACGCAGTATTTT.

The V and J genes are TRBV27 and TRBJ1-2; 8 bases fit TRBD1. The germline V gene encodes CDR1 MNHEY and CDR2 SMNVEV (reference sequence). This CDR3 spans 13 amino acids. With V trimmed by 8 bases and J by 4 bases, 6 bases remained unmatched. The CDR3 reads CASLDRGGYGYTF. DNA of the CDR3: TGTGCCAGCCTCGACAGGGGCGGCTATGGCTACACCTTC.

For this clonotype: This likely comes from a read error, as the CDR3 has no conserved phenylalanine or tryptophan at its end. J is TRBJ2-3 and V is TRBV7-9; D not resolved. The CDR3 totals 14 residues. CDR1 SEHNR and CDR2 FQNEAQ come from the germline V gene (reference sequence). Trimming cost V 0 bases and J 2 bases, with 6 bases left between them. The CDR3: CASSLARLTDTQYS. CDR3 DNA: TGTGCCAGCAGCTTAGCGCGACTCACAGATACGCAGTATTCT.

This clonotype appeared a few times. The chain recombines TRBV28 with TRBJ2-7; the D gene is possibly TRBD2 (6 bases). The CDR3 covers 13 residues. Germline V gene lookup returns CDR1 MDHEN and CDR2 SYDVKM. Deletions cut 3 bases from V and 3 bases from J, with 9 bases between. CDR3 loop: CASSFLGGYEQYV. The CDR3, as DNA: TGTGCCAGCAGTTTTCTGGGGGGCTACGAGCAGTACGTC.

CDR3 protein: CATPGPNLQSSGNTIYF. The CDR3 DNA reads as TGTGCCACCCCGGGACCGAATCTACAGAGCTCTGGAAACACCATATATTTT. The chain is built from TRBV7-4 and TRBJ1-3; maybe TRBD1 (5 bases). Trimming removed 10 bases from V and 0 bases from J, with 22 bases in between. CDR3 length equals 17 residues. CDR1 is SGHVT and CDR2 is SQSDAQ in the germline V gene.

V is TRBV19 and J is TRBJ2-2; 11 bases match TRBD1. CDR1 and CDR2 (germline): LNHDA, SQIVND (reference sequence). V gave up 5 bases and J gave up 3 bases; unmatched junction bases: 11. The CDR3 has 18 residues. CDR3 sequence (DNA): TGTGCCAGTAGTCTCATCGGGACAGGGGGAGGGTACACCGGGGAGCTGTTTTTT. Amino acids: CASSLIGTGGGYTGELFF.

This clonotype has at least ten counts. The J gene is TRBJ1-2, the V gene TRBV12-5; maybe TRBD1 (5 bases). V was trimmed by 3 bases and J by 2 bases, leaving 13 bases between them. Germline V gene lookup returns CDR1 LGHNT and CDR2 FRNRAP. This CDR3 comprises 15 residues. The CDR3 bases are TGTGCTAGTGGTTTTTCCCCAGGGAACAACTATGGCTACACCTTC. It is translated as CASGFSPGNNYGYTF. Variable domain in full (rest from reference TRBV12-5 and TRBJ1-2): DARVTQTPRHKVTEMGQEVTMRCQPILGHNTVFWYRQTMMQGLELLAYFRNRAPLDDSGMPKDRFSAEMPDATLATLKIQPSEPRDSAVYFCASGFSPGNNYGYTFGSGTRLTVV.

Only a few counts were recorded for this clonotype. The V call is TRBV7-2, the J call TRBJ2-1, with no clear D. The V gene lost 4 bases and the J gene lost 13 bases, with 8 bases spanning the gap. The CDR3 spans 10 residues. Germline lookup yields CDR1 SGHTA and CDR2 FQGNSA. The CDR3 here is CASSSLVQFF. The CDR3 coding sequence is TGTGCCAGCAGCTCTCTCGTACAGTTCTTC.

This chain links TRBV6-2 or TRBV6-3 with TRBJ2-2; no firm D call. Germline values: CDR1 MNHEY, CDR2 SVGEGT. This CDR3 comprises 14 residues. Trimming removed 8 bases at V and 1 base at J, with 11 bases between. This CDR3 reads CASPSSLNTGELFF. CDR3 DNA: TGTGCCAGCCCTTCATCTTTGAACACCGGGGAGCTGTTTTTT.

This clonotype turned up a few times. V and J are TRBV4-3 and TRBJ1-2; D possibly corresponds to TRBD1 (5 bases). The CDR3 has 16 residues. The V end lost 0 bases, the J end lost 5 bases, and 16 bases lay between the germline ends. Germline V gene sequence: CDR1 LGHNA, CDR2 YSLEER. The CDR3 sequence: CASSQDTATGPYGYTF. The CDR3, as DNA: TGCGCCAGCAGCCAAGATACAGCCACGGGGCCTTATGGCTACACCTTC.

This clonotype showed up just a few times. The chain couples TRBV4-1 to TRBJ1-4, with TRBD1 identical over 7 bases. V trimming: 6 bases; J trimming: 4 bases; junction bases outside the gene matches: 8. Looked up from germline, CDR1 is MGHRA and CDR2 is YSYEKL. This CDR3 region has 15 residues. In nucleotides, the CDR3 is TGCGCCAGCAGTAGCAGGGGGGCCGATAATGAAAAACTGTTTTTT. Protein product: CASSSRGADNEKLFF.

V gene TRBV9 combines with J gene TRBJ1-2; 12 bases align to TRBD1. V lost 0 bases to trimming and J lost 4 bases; unmatched junction nucleotides: 10. CDR1 and CDR2 (germline): SGDLS, YYNGEE. The CDR3 totals 18 residues. CDR3 sequence (DNA): TGTGCCAGCAGCGTAGCTCGGGACAGGGGGCTCTTGGGCTATGGCTACACCTTC. Amino acids: CASSVARDRGLLGYGYTF.

The chain carries TRBV4-3 and TRBJ2-6; 8 nucleotides match TRBD1. V shed 4 bases, J shed 4 bases, and the junction held 9 bases outside the gene matches. This CDR3 has 17 residues. Germline assignment: CDR1 LGHNA and CDR2 YSLEER. The CDR3 loop reads CASSPTVTGAGANVLTF. The CDR3 DNA reads as TGCGCCAGCAGCCCGACGGTGACAGGGGCCGGGGCCAACGTCCTGACTTTC.

The chain has TRBV6-2 or TRBV6-3 and TRBJ2-1; 11 bases align to TRBD2. In germline, CDR1 is MNHEY, CDR2 SVGEGT. This CDR3 region has 15 residues. With 4 bases clipped from V and 6 bases from J, the junction kept 5 bases outside the gene matches. CDR3 sequence (DNA): TGTGCCAGCAGTTTAGCGGGGGGGCCGATCAATGAGCAGTTCTTC. Translation: CASSLAGGPINEQFF.

The genes are TRBV27 and TRBJ2-2; possibly TRBD1 for D (6 bases). In germline, CDR1 is MNHEY, CDR2 SMNVEV (reference sequence). Trimming removed 1 base from V and 7 bases from J, with 10 bases in between. CDR3 size: 14 residues. The CDR3, as DNA: TGTGCCAGCAGTTTATGGGCAGGGGTCGGGGAGCTGTTTTTT. This gives the protein CASSLWAGVGELFF.

CDR3 nucleotide sequence: TGTGCCAGCAGCCCCTTTCCGGGACTATACAATGAGCAGTTCTTC. Translation: CASSPFPGLYNEQFF. This chain links TRBV7-3 with TRBJ2-1; TRBD2 matches 7 bases. This CDR3 has 15 amino acids. CDR1 and CDR2 (germline): SGHTA, FQGTGA. Trimming cost V 5 bases and J 4 bases; bases outside gene matches: 8. Variable domain in full (rest from reference TRBV7-3 and TRBJ2-1): GAGVSQTPSNKVTEKGKYVELRCDPISGHTALYWYRQSLGQGPEFLIYFQGTGAADDSGLPNDRFFAVRPEGSVSTLKIQRTERGDSAVYLCASSPFPGLYNEQFFGPGTRLTVL.